The 27 T cell receptor beta chains in this list originate from one sample, sequenced in a study of OX40 agonist ivuxolimab in advanced cancers. TCRdb's copy holds only in-frame clones and misses some; the assay was immunoSEQ multiplex PCR. The sample lists approximately 47,000 clones, approximately 91% seen once, with about 7.8% in the top ten. The source material was CD4+ or CD8+ T cells sorted from blood, sampled in a trial of the OX40 agonist ivuxolimab. The receptor set was obtained from an adult with an advanced solid tumor such as melanoma, head and neck, liver or kidney cancer.

The chain carries TRBV27 and TRBJ1-5, with 9 bases fitting TRBD1. The CDR3 is made up of 21 amino acids. From germline, CDR1 is MNHEY and CDR2 SMNVEV (reference sequence). J was trimmed by 0 bases and V by 3 bases; bases with no gene match: 18. CDR3 coding DNA: TGTGCCAGCAGTTTGAACGCTTATTCCGGGACAGGGAAATATAGCAATCAGCCCCAGCATTTT. Translating it yields CASSLNAYSGTGKYSNQPQHF.

This clone occurred once. At one of its ends the junction is not consistent with the germline gene, which may arise from a read error. The chain links TRBV7-7 to TRBJ2-1; 8 positions agree with TRBD2. The CDR3 covers 15 residues. The germline gives CDR1 SSHAT, CDR2 FNYEAQ (reference sequence). This CDR3 is CASSPTSGSYNEQFF. For the CDR3, the DNA is TGTGCTAGCAGCCCAACTAGCGGTTCCTACAATGAGCAGTTCTTC.

The V gene is TRBV6-1, the J gene TRBJ1-5, with D possibly matching TRBD1 (5 bases). The CDR3 sequence is 14 residues long. Germline values: CDR1 MNHNS, CDR2 SASEGT. The V and J ends lost 2 bases and 2 bases respectively, with 7 bases between them. The CDR3 bases are TGTGCCAGCAGTGAACAGGGTGGCAATCAGCCCCAGCATTTT. This gives the protein CASSEQGGNQPQHF.

This chain connects TRBV6-5 to TRBJ2-7; D remains unclear. Trimming shortened V by 2 bases and J by 6 bases, and 14 bases separated the two germline ends. CDR1 and CDR2 from the germline V gene are MNHEY and SVGAGI. This CDR3 spans 14 amino acids. CDR3 in DNA: TGTGCCAGCAGTTACCCCGGCACAGCGACCGAGCAGTACTTC. Its translation is CASSYPGTATEQYF.

This clone appeared a single time. The gene calls are TRBV27 and TRBJ2-3, with 10 positions matching TRBD2. This CDR3 has 16 amino acids. The V gene end was trimmed by 3 bases and the J gene end by 3 bases; junction bases not matched to a gene: 6. CDR1 MNHEY and CDR2 SMNVEV come from the germline V gene (reference sequence). The CDR3: CASSFSGRPSTDTQYF. The DNA for the CDR3 is TGTGCCAGCAGTTTTAGCGGGAGGCCTAGTACAGATACGCAGTATTTT.

A note on this clone: Distinct nucleotide sequences in the sample also encode this CDR3. This sequence joins TRBV9 and TRBJ2-5; D not resolved. Trimming pared 0 bases from V and 2 bases from J, leaving 5 bases between. The CDR3 totals 13 residues. CDR1 is SGDLS, CDR2 YYNGEE, per germline. The CDR3 bases are TGTGCCAGCAGCGTAGGCACACAAGAGACCCAGTACTTC. Its protein product is CASSVGTQETQYF.

This chain links TRBV7-2 with TRBJ2-2; 7 nucleotides match TRBD2. CDR1 is SGHTA and CDR2 is FQGNSA in the germline V gene. The J segment lost 0 bases and the V segment lost 3 bases, leaving 4 bases of the junction unmatched. The CDR3 totals 16 residues. DNA for the CDR3: TGTGCCAGCAGCTTCTCCAGCGGGACGAACACCGGGGAGCTGTTTTTT. Encoded protein: CASSFSSGTNTGELFF.

This chain joins TRBV11-2 and TRBJ1-2; 8 bases agree with TRBD1. In germline, CDR1 is SGHAT, CDR2 FQNNGV. The CDR3 loop spans 15 amino acids. J was trimmed by 7 bases and V by 0 bases; bases with no gene match: 7. The CDR3: CASSLDAPGQGGYTF. The CDR3 coding sequence is TGTGCCAGCAGCTTAGACGCACCTGGACAGGGTGGCTACACCTTC.

V gene TRBV10-1 combines with J gene TRBJ2-1, with 10 bases that match TRBD2. CDR3 size: 18 residues. Germline V gene lookup returns CDR1 WNHNN and CDR2 SYGVQD (reference sequence). The ends lost 3 bases at V and 10 bases at J; junction bases unmatched: 18. CDR3 nucleotides: TGCGCCAGCAGTGACAGGGGGCCTAGCGGGAGAATCATAGGAGAGCAGTTCTTC. It encodes CASSDRGPSGRIIGEQFF.

J is TRBJ1-1 and V is TRBV28; TRBD1 might be the D (5 bases). The CDR3 sequence is 13 residues long. Germline CDR1 and CDR2: MDHEN and SYDVKM. The V and J ends lost 3 bases and 6 bases respectively, with 11 bases between them. The CDR3 region is CASSLGGSAEAFF. CDR3 in DNA: TGTGCCAGCAGTTTGGGGGGGTCCGCTGAAGCTTTCTTT.

The chain is built from TRBV6-6 and TRBJ1-5, with 7 bases aligning to TRBD1. In germline, CDR1 is MNHNY, CDR2 SVGAGI (reference sequence). After removal of 5 bases from V and 5 bases from J, the junction contained 6 bases not matched to a gene. CDR3 length: 14 amino acids. The CDR3 DNA sequence: TGTGCCAGCAGTACCGGGGACAGCTATCAGCCCCAGCATTTT. This sequence encodes CASSTGDSYQPQHF.

This chain connects TRBV28 to TRBJ2-2; 13 positions agree with TRBD2. V lost 5 bases and J lost 7; bases outside the gene matches: 7. Germline lookup yields CDR1 MDHEN and CDR2 SYDVKM. The CDR3 is 16 residues long. In nucleotides, the CDR3 is TGTGCCAGCAGTCCGGGGACTAGCGGGAATTACGGGGAGCTGTTTTTT. It encodes CASSPGTSGNYGELFF.

The V gene is TRBV7-2, the J gene TRBJ2-2; 7 bases fit TRBD2. Looked up from germline, CDR1 is SGHTA and CDR2 is FQGNSA. After removal of 3 bases from V and 5 bases from J, the junction contained 0 bases not matched to a gene. This CDR3 is 13 amino acids long. CDR3 sequence: CASSLGGTGELFF. CDR3 in DNA: TGTGCCAGCAGCTTGGGAGGGACCGGGGAGCTGTTTTTT.

V gene TRBV18 combines with J gene TRBJ2-5; D call uncertain. Germline CDR1 reads KGHSH; CDR2 reads LQKENI. This CDR3 region has 14 residues. V was trimmed by 2 bases and J by 2 bases, leaving 9 bases between them. CDR3 DNA sequence: TGTGCCAGCTCACCAGTGGGCAGACAAGAGACCCAGTACTTC. This gives the protein CASSPVGRQETQYF.

The chain combines TRBV6-5 with TRBJ1-4; no definite D call. In germline, CDR1 is MNHEY, CDR2 SVGAGI. The CDR3 covers 13 residues. Trimming stripped 5 bases from V and 4 bases from J, with 8 bases between. CDR3 sequence: CASSLTGNEKLFF. CDR3 nucleotides: TGTGCCAGCAGTCTCACGGGTAATGAAAAACTGTTTTTT.

The chain uses TRBV4-1 and TRBJ1-1, with a weak D call TRBD1 (5 bases). CDR1 MGHRA and CDR2 YSYEKL come from the germline V gene. The CDR3 consists of 16 residues. Deletions cut 2 bases from V and 5 bases from J, with 18 bases between. The CDR3 DNA follows: TGCGCCAGCAGCCAAATCAGGGATTCACGAAAAACTGAAGCTTTCTTT. Amino acid sequence: CASSQIRDSRKTEAFF.

This rearrangement joins TRBV5-1 to TRBJ2-5, with TRBD1 as a possible D gene (7 bases). Germline values: CDR1 SGHRS, CDR2 YFSETQ. The CDR3 is 16 amino acids. V lost 1 base to trimming and J lost 4 bases, with 17 bases between them. DNA for the CDR3: TGCGCCAGCAGCTTGTTAGCGGCCCACAGGGGAGAGACCCAGTACTTC. Protein: CASSLLAAHRGETQYF. Combining the CDR3 with reference TRBV5-1 and TRBJ2-5 gives the whole variable domain KAGVTQTPRYLIKTRGQQVTLSCSPISGHRSVSWYQQTPGQGLQFLFEYFSETQRNKGNFPGRFSGRQFSNSRSEMNVSTLELGDSALYLCASSLLAAHRGETQYFGPGTRLLVL.

The V gene is TRBV6-9, the J gene TRBJ1-2; no firm D call. V lost 3 bases, J lost 5 bases, and 13 bases lay in between. Germline assignment: CDR1 MNHGY and CDR2 SVAAGI. The CDR3 covers 14 residues. The CDR3 is CASSYSVVWYGYTF. CDR3 in DNA: TGTGCCAGCAGTTACTCGGTAGTTTGGTATGGCTACACCTTC.

This sequence joins TRBV5-1 and TRBJ1-5, with D tentatively TRBD1 (5 bases). Germline CDR1 SGHRS, CDR2 YFSETQ. The ends were cut back, 4 bases at V and 3 bases at J, with 8 bases in the middle. This CDR3 has 13 amino acids. For the CDR3, the DNA is TGCGCCAGCAGCGGGGGGAACAATCAGCCCCAGCATTTT. Its protein is CASSGGNNQPQHF.

The gene calls are TRBV9 and TRBJ2-5, with 10 positions matching TRBD1. The ends lost 3 bases at V and 5 bases at J; junction bases unmatched: 1. The germline V gene encodes CDR1 SGDLS and CDR2 YYNGEE. CDR3 length equals 13 residues. The CDR3: CASSGQGAETQYF. The CDR3 DNA reads as TGTGCCAGCAGCGGACAGGGGGCCGAGACCCAGTACTTC. Using reference TRBV9 and TRBJ2-5 for the parts outside the CDR3, the full variable domain is DSGVTQTPKHLITATGQRVTLRCSPRSGDLSVYWYQQSLDQGLQFLIQYYNGEERAKGNILERFSAQQFPDLHSELNLSSLELGDSALYFCASSGQGAETQYFGPGTRLLVL.

This chain links TRBV29-1 with TRBJ1-1, with D possibly matching TRBD1 (6 bases). Trimming took 4 bases from V and 3 from J, leaving 12 bases between them. Germline CDR1 reads SQVTM; CDR2 reads ANQGSEA. The CDR3 runs to 13 residues. The CDR3 region is CSVAGAGDTEAFF. DNA of the CDR3: TGCAGCGTTGCAGGGGCGGGGGACACTGAAGCTTTCTTT.

The J gene is TRBJ2-7, the V gene TRBV6-1; D call uncertain. The CDR3 runs to 13 residues. Looked up from germline, CDR1 is MNHNS and CDR2 is SASEGT. V was shortened by 5 bases and J by 4 bases, with 12 bases between the two germline ends. The CDR3 protein is CASSYSEGYEQYF. The CDR3, as DNA: TGTGCCAGCAGTTATTCCGAAGGGTACGAGCAGTACTTC.

The CDR3 region has the DNA TGCGCCAGCAGCTTGGATCCGCCAGGTCCCCACAATGAGCAGTTCTTC. Its translation is CASSLDPPGPHNEQFF. The chain is built from TRBV5-1 and TRBJ2-1, with D unclear. Between the trimmed V and J ends, which lost 0 bases and 5 bases, there was a span of 15 bases. The germline gives CDR1 SGHRS, CDR2 YFSETQ. The CDR3 loop spans 16 amino acids.

A single count supports this clone. This sequence joins TRBV7-9 and TRBJ2-2, with D unresolved. V lost 8 bases and J 5 bases, leaving 12 bases between the germline ends. Germline values: CDR1 SEHNR, CDR2 FQNEAQ (reference sequence). This CDR3 spans 13 amino acids. The CDR3 coding sequence is TGTGCCAGCCCCCCTGGGATAACCGGGGAGCTGTTTTTT. It yields the protein CASPPGITGELFF. The full variable domain, rest sourced from reference TRBV7-9 and TRBJ2-2, is DTGVSQNPRHKITKRGQNVTFRCDPISEHNRLYWYRQTLGQGPEFLTYFQNEAQLEKSRLLSDRFSAERPKGSFSTLEIQRTEQGDSAMYLCASPPGITGELFFGEGSRLTVL.

The V and J genes are TRBV11-2 and TRBJ2-1; the D is unclear. This CDR3 spans 12 amino acids. From germline, CDR1 is SGHAT and CDR2 FQNNGV. The V and J ends lost 1 base and 7 bases respectively, with 5 bases between them. The DNA for the CDR3 is TGTGCCAGCAGCTTAGGTGTGAATGAGCAGTTCTTC. This gives the protein CASSLGVNEQFF.

The chain is built from TRBV7-3 and TRBJ2-1; possible D gene TRBD1, 5 bases. Looked up from germline, CDR1 is SGHTA and CDR2 is FQGTGA. There are 15 residues in the CDR3. V was cut by 6 bases and J by 1 base, with 13 bases left in between. CDR3 nucleotides: TGTGCCAGCAGTCAAGGAAAGGGGTCCTACAATGAGCAGTTCTTC. It yields the protein CASSQGKGSYNEQFF. The full variable domain, its missing parts supplied by reference TRBV7-3 and TRBJ2-1, is GAGVSQTPSNKVTEKGKYVELRCDPISGHTALYWYRQSLGQGPEFLIYFQGTGAADDSGLPNDRFFAVRPEGSVSTLKIQRTERGDSAVYLCASSQGKGSYNEQFFGPGTRLTVL.

The J gene is TRBJ2-7, the V gene TRBV2; 10 nucleotides align to TRBD1. Trimming removed 6 bases from V and 2 bases from J; junction bases left unmatched: 7. The CDR3 has 15 residues. The germline V gene encodes CDR1 SNHLY and CDR2 FYNNEI. CDR3 amino acids: CASSDRGRGTYEQYF. The CDR3 DNA reads TGTGCCAGCAGCGACAGGGGGCGAGGGACCTACGAGCAGTACTTC. The whole variable domain, filled in from reference TRBV2 and TRBJ2-7, reads EPEVTQTPSHQVTQMGQEVILRCVPISNHLYFYWYRQILGQKVEFLVSFYNNEISEKSEIFDDQFSVERPDGSNFTLKIRSTKLEDSAMYFCASSDRGRGTYEQYFGPGTRLTVT.